This TCR beta chain was retrieved from a study of T cell responses to AZD1222 COVID-19 vaccine. Study-level points and caveats: Dominant at 160-218 and 743-854, vaccine-associated CD4 TCRs also spanned spike. Reportedly, nearly half of unique spike TCRs recognized epitopes outside B.1.351/B.1.1.7 mutations. Sampling that yielded the repertoires occurred only after the peak T cell response. Elevations in Spike-specific TCR breadth and depth followed administration of two AZD1222 doses.

This clone showed up just once. Its antigen is not known. Produced via immunoSEQ multiplex PCR; TCRdb's table is partial and in-frame only. The sample includes roughly 110,000 clones, 90% of them seen just once. Trimming left V 0 bases short and J 7 bases short, with 6 bases between. This CDR3 has 12 residues. The germline V gene has CDR1 LNHNV and CDR2 YYDKDF (reference sequence). The clonotype was recovered from an adult in good health. This sample comprised peripheral blood, obtained on day 0 of AZD1222 vaccination. The chain joins TRBV15 to TRBJ1-1; D ambiguous. The CDR3 loop reads CATSRDRSEAFF. CDR3 sequence (DNA): TGTGCCACCAGCAGAGATCGCAGTGAAGCTTTCTTT.